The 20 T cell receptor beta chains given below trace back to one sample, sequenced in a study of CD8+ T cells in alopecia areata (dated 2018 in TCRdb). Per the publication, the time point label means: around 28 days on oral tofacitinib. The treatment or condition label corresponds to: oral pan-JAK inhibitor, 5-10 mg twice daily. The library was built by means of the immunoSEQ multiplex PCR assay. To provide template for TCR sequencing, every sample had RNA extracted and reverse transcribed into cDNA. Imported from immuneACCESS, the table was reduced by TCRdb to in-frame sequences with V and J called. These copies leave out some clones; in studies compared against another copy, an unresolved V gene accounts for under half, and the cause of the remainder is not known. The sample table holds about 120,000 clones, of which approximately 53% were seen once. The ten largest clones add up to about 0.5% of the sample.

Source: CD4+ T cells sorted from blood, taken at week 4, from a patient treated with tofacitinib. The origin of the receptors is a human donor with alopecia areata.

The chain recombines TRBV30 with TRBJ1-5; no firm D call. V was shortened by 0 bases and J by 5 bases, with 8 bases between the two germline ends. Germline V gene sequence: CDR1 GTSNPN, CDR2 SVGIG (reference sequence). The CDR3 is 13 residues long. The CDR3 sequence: CAWSVPNYQPQHF. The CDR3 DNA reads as TGTGCCTGGAGTGTACCAAACTATCAGCCCCAGCATTTT. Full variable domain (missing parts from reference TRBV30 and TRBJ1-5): SQTIHQWPATLVQPVGSPLSLECTVEGTSNPNLYWYRQAAGRGLQLLFYSVGIGQISSEVPQNLSASRPQDRQFILSSKKLLLSDSGFYLCAWSVPNYQPQHFGDGTRLSIL.

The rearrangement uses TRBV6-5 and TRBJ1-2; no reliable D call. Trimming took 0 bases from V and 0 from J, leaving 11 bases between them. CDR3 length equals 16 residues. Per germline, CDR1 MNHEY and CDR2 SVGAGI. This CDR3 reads CASSYSWTPANYGYTF. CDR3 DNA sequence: TGTGCCAGCAGTTACTCTTGGACGCCAGCTAACTATGGCTACACCTTC.

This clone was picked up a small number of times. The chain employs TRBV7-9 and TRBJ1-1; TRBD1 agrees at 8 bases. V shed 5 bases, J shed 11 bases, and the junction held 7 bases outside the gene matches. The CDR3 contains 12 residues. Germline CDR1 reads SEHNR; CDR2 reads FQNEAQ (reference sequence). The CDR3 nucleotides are TGTGCCAGCAGCGCTCAGGGGGCGCATGCTTTCTTT. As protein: CASSAQGAHAFF.

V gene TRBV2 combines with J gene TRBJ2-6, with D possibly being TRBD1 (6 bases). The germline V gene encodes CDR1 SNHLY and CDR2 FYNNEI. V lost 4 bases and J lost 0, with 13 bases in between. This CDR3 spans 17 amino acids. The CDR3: CASSGWTAISGANVLTF. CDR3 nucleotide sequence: TGTGCCAGCAGTGGTTGGACAGCCATCTCTGGGGCCAACGTCCTGACTTTC.

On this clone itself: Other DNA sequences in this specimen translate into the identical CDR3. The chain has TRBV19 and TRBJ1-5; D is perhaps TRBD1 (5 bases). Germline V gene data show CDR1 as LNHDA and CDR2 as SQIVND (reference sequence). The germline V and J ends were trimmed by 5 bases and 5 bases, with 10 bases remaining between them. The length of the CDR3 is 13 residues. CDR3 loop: CASSPDRDQPQHF. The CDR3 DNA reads TGTGCCAGTAGTCCCGACAGAGATCAGCCCCAGCATTTT. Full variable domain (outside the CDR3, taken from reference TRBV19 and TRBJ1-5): DGGITQSPKYLFRKEGQNVTLSCEQNLNHDAMYWYRQDPGQGLRLIYYSQIVNDFQKGDIAEGYSVSREKKESFPLTVTSAQKNPTAFYLCASSPDRDQPQHFGDGTRLSIL.

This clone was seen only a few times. The CDR3 DNA is TGTGCCAGCAGTGAAAGGCGTTACGAGCAGTACTTC. As protein: CASSERRYEQYF. The chain uses TRBV2 and TRBJ2-7; D is unresolved. CDR3 length: 12 residues. V was cut by 2 bases and J by 4 bases, with 6 bases left in between. Per germline, CDR1 SNHLY and CDR2 FYNNEI.

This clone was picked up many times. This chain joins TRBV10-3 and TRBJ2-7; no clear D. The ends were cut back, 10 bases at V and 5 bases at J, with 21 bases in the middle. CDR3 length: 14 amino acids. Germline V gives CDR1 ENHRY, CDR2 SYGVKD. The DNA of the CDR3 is TGTGCCACCAAATTGGAGCTGGCGGCCCACGAGCAGTACTTC. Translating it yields CATKLELAAHEQYF.

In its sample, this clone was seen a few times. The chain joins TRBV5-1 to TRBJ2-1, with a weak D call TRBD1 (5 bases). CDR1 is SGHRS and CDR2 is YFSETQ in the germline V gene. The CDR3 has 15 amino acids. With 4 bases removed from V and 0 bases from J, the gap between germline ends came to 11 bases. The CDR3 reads CASSQDTSSYNEQFF. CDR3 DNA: TGCGCCAGCAGCCAGGACACCAGCTCCTACAATGAGCAGTTCTTC.

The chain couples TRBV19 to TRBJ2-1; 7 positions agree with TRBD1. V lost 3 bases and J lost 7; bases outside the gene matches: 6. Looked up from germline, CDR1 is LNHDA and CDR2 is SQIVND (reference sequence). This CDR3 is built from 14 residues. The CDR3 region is CASSIFPRGNEQFF. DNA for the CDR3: TGTGCCAGTAGTATCTTCCCCAGGGGGAATGAGCAGTTCTTC.

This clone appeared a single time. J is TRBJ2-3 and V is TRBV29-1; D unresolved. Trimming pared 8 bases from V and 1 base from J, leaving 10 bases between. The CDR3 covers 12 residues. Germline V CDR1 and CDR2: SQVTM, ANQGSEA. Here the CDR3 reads CSLVLGTDTQYF. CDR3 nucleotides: TGCAGCCTTGTGCTCGGCACAGATACGCAGTATTTT.

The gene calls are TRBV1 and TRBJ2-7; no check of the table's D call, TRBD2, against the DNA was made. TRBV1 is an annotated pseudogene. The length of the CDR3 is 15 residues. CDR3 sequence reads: CTSSQDTGEAYEQYF. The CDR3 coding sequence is TGCACCAGCAGCCAAGATACCGGAGAAGCCTACGAGCAGTACTTC.

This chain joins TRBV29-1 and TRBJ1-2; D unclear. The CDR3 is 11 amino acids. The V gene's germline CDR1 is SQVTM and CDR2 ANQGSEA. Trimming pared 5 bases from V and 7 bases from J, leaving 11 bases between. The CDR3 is CSVRYRGGYTF. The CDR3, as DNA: TGCAGCGTTCGGTATCGCGGTGGCTACACCTTC.

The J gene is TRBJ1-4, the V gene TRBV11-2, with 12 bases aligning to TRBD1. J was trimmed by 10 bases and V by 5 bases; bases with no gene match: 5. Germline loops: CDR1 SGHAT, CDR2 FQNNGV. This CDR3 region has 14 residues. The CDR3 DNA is TGTGCCAGCAGCCAGGGACAGGGGGCGCGAAAACTGTTTTTT. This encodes CASSQGQGARKLFF.

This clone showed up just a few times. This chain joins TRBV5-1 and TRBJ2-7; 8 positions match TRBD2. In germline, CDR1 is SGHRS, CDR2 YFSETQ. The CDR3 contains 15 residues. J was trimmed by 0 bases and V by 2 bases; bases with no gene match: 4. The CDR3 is CASSLSSGPSYEQYF. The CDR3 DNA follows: TGCGCCAGCAGCTTATCTAGCGGGCCCTCCTACGAGCAGTACTTC.

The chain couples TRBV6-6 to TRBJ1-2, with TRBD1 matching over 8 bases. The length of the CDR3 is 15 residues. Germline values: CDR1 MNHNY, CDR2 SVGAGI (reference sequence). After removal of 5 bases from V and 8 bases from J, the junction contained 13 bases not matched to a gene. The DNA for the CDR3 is TGTGCCAGCAGTGTTACCTCCGACAGGGGAGGAGGCTACACCTTC. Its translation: CASSVTSDRGGGYTF.

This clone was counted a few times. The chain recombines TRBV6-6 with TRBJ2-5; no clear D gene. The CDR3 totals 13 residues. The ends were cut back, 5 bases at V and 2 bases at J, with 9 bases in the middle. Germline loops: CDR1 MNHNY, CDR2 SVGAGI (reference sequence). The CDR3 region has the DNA TGTGCCAGCAGTCCCCGGGCACAAGAGACCCAGTACTTC. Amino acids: CASSPRAQETQYF.

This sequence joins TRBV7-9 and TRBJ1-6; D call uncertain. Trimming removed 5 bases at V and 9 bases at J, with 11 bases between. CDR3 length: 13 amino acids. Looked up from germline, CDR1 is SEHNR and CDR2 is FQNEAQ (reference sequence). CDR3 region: CASSGELASPLHF. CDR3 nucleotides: TGTGCCAGCAGCGGGGAGTTGGCTTCACCCCTCCACTTT. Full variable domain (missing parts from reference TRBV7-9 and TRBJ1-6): DTGVSQNPRHKITKRGQNVTFRCDPISEHNRLYWYRQTLGQGPEFLTYFQNEAQLEKSRLLSDRFSAERPKGSFSTLEIQRTEQGDSAMYLCASSGELASPLHFGNGTRLTVT.

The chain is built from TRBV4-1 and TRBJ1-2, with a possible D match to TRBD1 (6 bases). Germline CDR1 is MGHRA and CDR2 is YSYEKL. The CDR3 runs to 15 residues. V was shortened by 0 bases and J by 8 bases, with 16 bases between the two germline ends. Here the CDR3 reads CASSQDPTGFGGYTF. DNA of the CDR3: TGCGCCAGCAGCCAAGACCCTACAGGGTTCGGGGGCTACACCTTC.

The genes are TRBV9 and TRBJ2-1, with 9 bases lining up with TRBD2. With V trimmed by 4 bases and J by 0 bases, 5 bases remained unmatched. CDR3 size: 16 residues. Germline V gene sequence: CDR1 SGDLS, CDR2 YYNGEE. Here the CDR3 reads CASSSPSGNSYNEQFF. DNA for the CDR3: TGTGCCAGCAGCTCCCCTAGCGGGAACTCCTACAATGAGCAGTTCTTC.

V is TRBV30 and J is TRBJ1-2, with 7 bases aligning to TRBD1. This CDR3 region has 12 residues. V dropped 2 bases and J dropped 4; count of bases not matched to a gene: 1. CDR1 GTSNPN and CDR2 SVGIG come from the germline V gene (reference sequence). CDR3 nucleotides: TGTGCCTGGAGTTCAGGGGGCTATGGCTACACCTTC. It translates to CAWSSGGYGYTF. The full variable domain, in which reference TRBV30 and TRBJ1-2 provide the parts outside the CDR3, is SQTIHQWPATLVQPVGSPLSLECTVEGTSNPNLYWYRQAAGRGLQLLFYSVGIGQISSEVPQNLSASRPQDRQFILSSKKLLLSDSGFYLCAWSSGGYGYTFGSGTRLTVV.